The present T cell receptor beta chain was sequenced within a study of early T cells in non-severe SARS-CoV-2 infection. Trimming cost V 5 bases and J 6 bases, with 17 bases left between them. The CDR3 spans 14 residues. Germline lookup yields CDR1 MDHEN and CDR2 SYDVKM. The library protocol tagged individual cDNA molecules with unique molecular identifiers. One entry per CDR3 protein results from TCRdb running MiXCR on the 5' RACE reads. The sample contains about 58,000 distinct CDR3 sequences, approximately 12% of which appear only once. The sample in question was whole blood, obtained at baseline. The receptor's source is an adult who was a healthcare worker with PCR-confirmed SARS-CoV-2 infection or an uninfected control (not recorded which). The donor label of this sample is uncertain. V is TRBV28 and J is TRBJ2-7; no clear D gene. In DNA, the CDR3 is TGTGCCAGCAGTGACCTCAAAACGTCCCTCGAGCAGTACGTC. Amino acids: CASSDLKTSLEQYV.